These T cell receptor beta chains were read from a single sample in a study of blood T cell repertoires in COVID-19. Assay used: immunoSEQ multiplex PCR; TCRdb lists only in-frame clones, some missing. The table includes around 400,000 clones, roughly 80% detected once. Sample: PBMCs or T cells enriched from blood (not recorded which). These receptors were obtained from a woman aged 45-60 years who had recovered from COVID-19. The CDR3 runs from the conserved cysteine through the conserved F or W. The D gene is left open where the match is weak. A row's size may be missing; if present it is once, few, many or a size class.

D gene: -; clone size: -; J gene: TRBJ1-4; CDR3 length: 15; V gene: TRBV27; CDR3 protein: CASSPGLGVNEKLFF; CDR3 DNA: TGTGCCAGCAGTCCGGGACTTGGCGTGAATGAAAAACTGTTTTTT
D gene: -; clone size: -; J gene: TRBJ2-1; CDR3 length: 13; V gene: TRBV28; CDR3 protein: CASSSENSLGQFF; CDR3 DNA: TGTGCCAGCAGTTCCGAGAACAGCCTTGGGCAGTTCTTC
D gene: -; clone size: -; J gene: TRBJ2-1; CDR3 length: 14; V gene: TRBV19; CDR3 protein: CASSSLGAYNEQFF; CDR3 DNA: TGTGCCAGTAGTTCTCTGGGGGCTTACAATGAGCAGTTCTTC
D gene: TRBD2; clone size: -; J gene: TRBJ2-1; CDR3 length: 16; V gene: TRBV3-1/TRBV3-2; CDR3 protein: CASSQGGTSTYNEQFF; CDR3 DNA: TGTGCCAGCAGCCAAGGCGGGACTAGCACCTACAATGAGCAGTTCTTC
D gene: -; clone size: -; J gene: TRBJ2-7; CDR3 length: 11; V gene: TRBV20-1; CDR3 protein: CSAEMGDEQYF; CDR3 DNA: TGCAGTGCTGAGATGGGAGACGAGCAGTACTTC
D gene: -; clone size: -; J gene: TRBJ1-3; CDR3 length: 16; V gene: TRBV9; CDR3 protein: CASSVVGREAGNTIYF; CDR3 DNA: TGTGCCAGCAGCGTAGTCGGCAGGGAGGCAGGAAACACCATATATTTT
D gene: -; clone size: -; J gene: TRBJ1-1; CDR3 length: 13; V gene: TRBV14; CDR3 protein: CASMTASNTEAFF; CDR3 DNA: TGTGCCAGCATGACAGCGAGCAACACTGAAGCTTTCTTT
D gene: TRBD1; clone size: -; J gene: TRBJ1-1; CDR3 length: 13; V gene: TRBV25-1; CDR3 protein: CASIGQGLVEAFF; CDR3 DNA: TGTGCCAGCATTGGACAGGGGCTAGTTGAAGCTTTCTTT
D gene: TRBD2; clone size: -; J gene: TRBJ2-3; CDR3 length: 15; V gene: TRBV25-1; CDR3 protein: CASSDPGGGTDTQYF; CDR3 DNA: TGTGCCAGCAGTGACCCGGGCGGGGGGACAGATACGCAGTATTTT
D gene: TRBD1; clone size: -; J gene: TRBJ1-1; CDR3 length: 14; V gene: TRBV18; CDR3 protein: CASSPIGQGIEAFF; CDR3 DNA: TGTGCCAGCTCACCGATAGGACAGGGGATCGAAGCTTTCTTT
D gene: -; clone size: once; J gene: TRBJ1-1; CDR3 length: 15; V gene: TRBV18; CDR3 protein: CASSPVGAGDTEAFF; CDR3 DNA: TGTGCCAGCTCACCGGTGGGGGCGGGGGACACTGAAGCTTTCTTT
D gene: -; clone size: -; J gene: TRBJ2-7; CDR3 length: 14; V gene: TRBV30; CDR3 protein: CAWTGQMGAYEQYF; CDR3 DNA: TGTGCCTGGACCGGACAGATGGGGGCCTACGAGCAGTACTTC
D gene: -; clone size: -; J gene: TRBJ2-1; CDR3 length: 15; V gene: TRBV19; CDR3 protein: CASSIDESSYNEQFF; CDR3 DNA: TGTGCCAGTAGTATAGATGAGAGCTCCTACAATGAGCAGTTCTTC
D gene: -; clone size: -; J gene: TRBJ2-7; CDR3 length: 16; V gene: TRBV6-1; CDR3 protein: CASSEIGTTRTYEQYF; CDR3 DNA: TGTGCCAGCAGTGAAATTGGGACAACTAGAACCTACGAGCAGTACTTC
D gene: -; clone size: -; J gene: TRBJ2-7; CDR3 length: 11; V gene: TRBV2; CDR3 protein: CASRELDRQYF; CDR3 DNA: TGTGCCAGCAGAGAACTTGATAGACAGTACTTC
D gene: -; clone size: -; J gene: TRBJ1-5; CDR3 length: 17; V gene: TRBV5-5; CDR3 protein: CASCWGVGWGPGGTQHF; CDR3 DNA: TGTGCCAGCTGCTGGGGGGTTGGCTGGGGGCCGGGGGGGACCCAGCATTTT
D gene: -; clone size: -; J gene: TRBJ1-1; CDR3 length: 14; V gene: TRBV6-5; CDR3 protein: CASREGPGATEAFF; CDR3 DNA: TGTGCCAGCAGGGAGGGACCAGGTGCGACTGAAGCTTTCTTT